A few counts support the clone carrying this T cell receptor beta chain. Its antigen is unknown. These data belong to a study of T cell repertoires in cytomegalovirus infection. In the study overall: CMV infection and matching HLA type were both indicated by public TCR beta signatures.

V was cut by 3 bases and J by 4 bases, with 10 bases left in between. The CDR3 consists of 14 residues. Looked up from germline, CDR1 is LGHNA and CDR2 is YNFKEQ. MiXCR was run by TCRdb on the reads, yielding one entry per CDR3 protein. The sample lists fewer than 85,000 distinct CDR3 sequences; about 44% were seen once. The sequencing here drew on CD8+ T cells from cultured PBMCs, taken from culture after CMV antigen stimulation. This chain joins TRBV4-2 and TRBJ1-5, with a possible D match to TRBD1 (5 bases). The TCR sequence derives from a human donor in good health (CMV status not recorded). Some clones in this sample may be carry-over from other donors' samples. DNA of the CDR3: TGTGCCAGCAGCCATGGCAGGGAGAATCAGCCCCAGCATTTT. It specifies CASSHGRENQPQHF.